This T cell receptor beta chain comes out of a study of cytomegalovirus exposure and HLA in healthy donors. Points from the study as a whole: In all likelihood, a cluster of highly shared sequence variants was a sequencing artifact.

The CDR3 is 15 residues long. Germline CDR1 LNHDA, CDR2 SQIVND (reference sequence). Trimming took 7 bases from V and 0 from J, leaving 15 bases between them. Concerning this clone: The antigen is undetermined.

Healthy donors of bone marrow made up the group. The PCR had 60 Vbeta and 13 Jbeta primers. Source study methods: Unique TCR beta chains totaled roughly 80 million in a later count, with approximately 11 million of them shared. Only in-frame clones appear in the TCRdb table, and some are missing; sequencing was by immunoSEQ multiplex PCR. The V and J calls and clone size were taken over from that table, and D and trimming were inferred from the DNA. The table shows about 76,000 clones, with 65% to 80% occurring only once. The chain uses TRBV19 and TRBJ1-2, with D unclear. The specimen sequenced was PBMCs. This receptor was taken from a male donor in good health and CMV-seropositive. The CDR3 bases are TGTGCCAGTACCCCGTTTCCGCTAGCTAACTATGGCTACACCTTC. It yields the protein CASTPFPLANYGYTF.